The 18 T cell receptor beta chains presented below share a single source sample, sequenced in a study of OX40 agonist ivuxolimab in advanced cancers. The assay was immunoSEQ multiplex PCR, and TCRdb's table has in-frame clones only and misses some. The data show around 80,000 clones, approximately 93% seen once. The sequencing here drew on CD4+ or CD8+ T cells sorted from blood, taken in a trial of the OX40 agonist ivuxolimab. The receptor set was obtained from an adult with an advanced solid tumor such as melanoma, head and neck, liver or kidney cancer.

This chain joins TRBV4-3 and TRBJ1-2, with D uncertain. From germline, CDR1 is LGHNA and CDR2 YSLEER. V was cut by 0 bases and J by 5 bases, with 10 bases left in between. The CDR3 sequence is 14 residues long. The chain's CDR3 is CASSQDRDDYGYTF. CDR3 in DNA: TGCGCCAGCAGCCAAGATCGGGATGATTATGGCTACACCTTC.

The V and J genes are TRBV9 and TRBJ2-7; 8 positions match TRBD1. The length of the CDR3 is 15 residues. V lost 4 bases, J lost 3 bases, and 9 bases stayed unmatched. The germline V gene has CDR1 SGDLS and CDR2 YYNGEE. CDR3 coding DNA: TGTGCCAGCAGCCCCCGTGAACAGGGGGGCTACGAGCAGTACTTC. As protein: CASSPREQGGYEQYF.

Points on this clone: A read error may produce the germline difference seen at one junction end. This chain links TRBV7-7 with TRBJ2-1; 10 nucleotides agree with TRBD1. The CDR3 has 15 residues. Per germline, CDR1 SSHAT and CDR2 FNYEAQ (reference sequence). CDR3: CASSSGQGTYNEQFF. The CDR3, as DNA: TGTGCTAGCAGCTCGGGACAGGGGACCTACAATGAGCAGTTCTTC.

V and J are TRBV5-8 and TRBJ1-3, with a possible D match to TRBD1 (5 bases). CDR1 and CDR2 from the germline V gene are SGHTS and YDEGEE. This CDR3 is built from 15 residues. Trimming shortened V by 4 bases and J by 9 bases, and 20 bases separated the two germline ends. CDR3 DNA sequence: TGTGCCAGCAGCGAGCCGGACATGCCTCGGGGCACCATATATTTT. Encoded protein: CASSEPDMPRGTIYF.

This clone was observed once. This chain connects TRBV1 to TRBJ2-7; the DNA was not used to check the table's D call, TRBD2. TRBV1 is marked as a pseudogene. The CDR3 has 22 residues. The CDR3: CTSSQDRPPKASGGLSSYEQYF. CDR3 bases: TGCACCAGCAGCCAAGATCGCCCTCCCAAGGCTAGCGGGGGTTTAAGCTCCTACGAGCAGTACTTC.

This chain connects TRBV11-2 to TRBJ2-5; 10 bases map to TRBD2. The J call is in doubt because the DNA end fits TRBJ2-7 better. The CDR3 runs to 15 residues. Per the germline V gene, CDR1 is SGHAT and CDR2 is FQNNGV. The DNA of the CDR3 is TGTGCCAGCAGCTTAGGGGCTAGCGGGGGTTACGAGCAGTACTTC. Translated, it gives CASSLGASGGYEQYF.

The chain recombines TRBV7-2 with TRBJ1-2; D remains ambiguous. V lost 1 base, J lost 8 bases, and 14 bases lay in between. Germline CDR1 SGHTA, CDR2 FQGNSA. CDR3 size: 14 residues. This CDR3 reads CASSLEAAAGGYTF. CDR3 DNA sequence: TGTGCCAGCAGCTTAGAGGCGGCAGCGGGCGGCTACACCTTC.

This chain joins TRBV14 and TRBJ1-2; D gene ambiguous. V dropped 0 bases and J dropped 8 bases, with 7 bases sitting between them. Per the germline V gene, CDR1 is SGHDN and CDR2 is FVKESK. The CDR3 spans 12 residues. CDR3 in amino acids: CASSQDFRGYTF. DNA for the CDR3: TGTGCCAGCAGCCAAGATTTTCGAGGCTACACCTTC.

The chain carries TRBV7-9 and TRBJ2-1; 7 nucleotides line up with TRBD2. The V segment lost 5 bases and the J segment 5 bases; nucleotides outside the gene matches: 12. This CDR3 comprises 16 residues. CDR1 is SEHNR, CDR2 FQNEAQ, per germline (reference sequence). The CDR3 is CASSNIAGRTNNEQFF. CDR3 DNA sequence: TGTGCCAGCAGCAACATAGCGGGCCGTACCAACAATGAGCAGTTCTTC.

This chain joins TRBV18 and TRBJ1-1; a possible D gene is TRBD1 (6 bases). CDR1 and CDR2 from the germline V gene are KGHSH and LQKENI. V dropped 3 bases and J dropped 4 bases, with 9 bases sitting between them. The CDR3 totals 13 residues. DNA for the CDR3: TGTGCCAGCTCACCGGACAGTCTCACTGAAGCTTTCTTT. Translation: CASSPDSLTEAFF.

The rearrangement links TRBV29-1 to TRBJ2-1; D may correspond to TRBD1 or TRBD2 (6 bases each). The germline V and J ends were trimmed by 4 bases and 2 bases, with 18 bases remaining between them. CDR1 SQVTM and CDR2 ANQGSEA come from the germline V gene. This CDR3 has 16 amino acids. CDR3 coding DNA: TGCAGCGTTGTGGGGGGCTACGGGAGCGCCTACAATGAGCAGTTCTTC. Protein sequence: CSVVGGYGSAYNEQFF.

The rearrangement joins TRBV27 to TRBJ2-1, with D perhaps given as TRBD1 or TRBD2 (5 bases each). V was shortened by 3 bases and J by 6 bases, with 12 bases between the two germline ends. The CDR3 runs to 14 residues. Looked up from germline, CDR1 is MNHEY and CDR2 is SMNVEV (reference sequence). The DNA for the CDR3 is TGTGCCAGCAGTTTGGGGACGGCCCCCAATGAGCAGTTCTTC. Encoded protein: CASSLGTAPNEQFF.

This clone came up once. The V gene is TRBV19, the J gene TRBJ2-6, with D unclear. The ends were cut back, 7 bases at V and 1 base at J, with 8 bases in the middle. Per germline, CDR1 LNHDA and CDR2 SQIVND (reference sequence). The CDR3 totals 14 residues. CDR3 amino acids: CASTWVSGANVLTF. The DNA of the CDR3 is TGTGCCAGTACTTGGGTGTCTGGGGCCAACGTCCTGACTTTC.

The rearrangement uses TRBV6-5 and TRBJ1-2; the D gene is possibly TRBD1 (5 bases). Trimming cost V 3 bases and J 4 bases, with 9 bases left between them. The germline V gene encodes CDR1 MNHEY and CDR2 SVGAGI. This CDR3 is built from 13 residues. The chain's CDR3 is CASSYRTSYGYTF. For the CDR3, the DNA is TGTGCCAGCAGTTATAGGACATCCTATGGCTACACCTTC.

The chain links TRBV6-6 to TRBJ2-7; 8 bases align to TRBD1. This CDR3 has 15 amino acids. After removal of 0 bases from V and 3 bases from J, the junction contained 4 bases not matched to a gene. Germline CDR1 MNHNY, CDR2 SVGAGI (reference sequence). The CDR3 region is CASSYSTDRGYEQYF. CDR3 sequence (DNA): TGTGCCAGCAGTTACTCTACTGACAGGGGCTACGAGCAGTACTTC.

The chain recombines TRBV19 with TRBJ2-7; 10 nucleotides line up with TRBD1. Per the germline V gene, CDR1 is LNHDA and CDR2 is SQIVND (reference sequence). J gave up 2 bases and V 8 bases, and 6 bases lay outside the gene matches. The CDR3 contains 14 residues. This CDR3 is CASRYGTGAYEQYF. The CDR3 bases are TGTGCCAGTCGGTACGGGACAGGGGCCTACGAGCAGTACTTC.

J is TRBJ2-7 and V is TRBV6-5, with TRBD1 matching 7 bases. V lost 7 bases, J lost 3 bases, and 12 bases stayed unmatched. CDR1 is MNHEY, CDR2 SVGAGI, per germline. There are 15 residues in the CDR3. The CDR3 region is CASTRTTGLNYEQYF. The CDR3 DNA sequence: TGTGCCAGCACCCGAACGACAGGGTTGAACTACGAGCAGTACTTC.

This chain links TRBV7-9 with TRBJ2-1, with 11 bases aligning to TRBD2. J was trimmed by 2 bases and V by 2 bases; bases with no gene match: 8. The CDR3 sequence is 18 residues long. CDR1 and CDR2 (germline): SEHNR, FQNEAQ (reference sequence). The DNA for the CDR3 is TGTGCCAGCAGCTTAAGGCCGCTAGCGGGGGGTACCTACAATGAGCAGTTCTTC. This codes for CASSLRPLAGGTYNEQFF.